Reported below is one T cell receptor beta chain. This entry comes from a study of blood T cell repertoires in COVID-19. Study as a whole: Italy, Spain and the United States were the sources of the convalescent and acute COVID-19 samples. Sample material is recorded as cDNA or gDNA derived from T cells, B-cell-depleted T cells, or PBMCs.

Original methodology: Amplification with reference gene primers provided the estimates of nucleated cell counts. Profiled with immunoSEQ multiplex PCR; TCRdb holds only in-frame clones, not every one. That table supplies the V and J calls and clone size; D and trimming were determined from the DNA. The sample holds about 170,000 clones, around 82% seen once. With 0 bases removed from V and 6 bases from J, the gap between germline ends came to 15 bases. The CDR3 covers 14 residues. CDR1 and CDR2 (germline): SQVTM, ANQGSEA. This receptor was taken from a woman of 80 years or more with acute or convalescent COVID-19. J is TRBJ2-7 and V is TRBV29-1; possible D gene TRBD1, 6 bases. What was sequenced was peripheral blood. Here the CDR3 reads CSVEDHRVGLEQYF. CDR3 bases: TGCAGCGTTGAAGATCACAGGGTCGGGCTCGAGCAGTACTTC.